This TCR beta chain was recorded in a study of blood T cell repertoires in COVID-19. Across the whole study: The analysed material was cDNA or gDNA that came from T cells, B-cell-depleted T cells, or PBMCs.

This CDR3 is 18 amino acids long. V gave up 1 base and J gave up 4 bases, with 20 bases separating them. Germline V lookup: CDR1 LGHDT, CDR2 YNNKEL (reference sequence). Sequencing used immunoSEQ multiplex PCR; TCRdb keeps in-frame clones, though not all of them. The repertoire has about 230,000 clones, around 86% of them found once; the top ten carry 11%. The clonotype comes from a man aged 45-65 years with COVID-19, enrolled during active disease. Sequencing was performed on peripheral blood. The chain combines TRBV3-1 (or the pseudogene TRBV3-2) with TRBJ2-1; perhaps TRBD1 as D (5 bases). The CDR3 DNA sequence: TGTGCCAGCAGCCAAGGGATCGACAGCCTCAACGCATACAATGAGCAGTTCTTC. Protein sequence: CASSQGIDSLNAYNEQFF.